This TCR beta chain was sequenced in a study of beta chain features in type 1 diabetes. Study in general: Sorted cells, about 98,000,000 in number, were examined across all samples. General study points: Type 1 diabetes patients had TCRB CDR3s that were shorter (moderately but significantly so) in all four CD4+ subsets.

A word on this clone: Its cognate antigen is unknown. Other DNA sequences within the sample encode an identical CDR3.

Based on CD45RO/CCR7/CD25/CD127/CD95/CD27, CD4+ regulatory, stem cell-like memory, naive and central memory cells were sorted. The isolated RNA, all of it, was reverse transcribed, so expressed TCRB transcripts were what got sequenced. Clones were sequenced by immunoSEQ multiplex PCR, and TCRdb holds only the in-frame ones, with some missing. This table has a few hundred thousand clones, over 8.5% appearing once. The sequencing sample was made of central memory CD4+ T cells from blood. The sequence was obtained from a man aged 30 to 39 with type 1 diabetes.

DNA of the CDR3: TGTGCCAGCAGTCTAGGTGGACAGGGTCGGGGCTACACCTTC. Its translation is CASSLGGQGRGYTF. V is TRBV28 and J is TRBJ1-2, with TRBD1 matching 8 bases. The CDR3 covers 14 residues. Germline CDR1 is MDHEN and CDR2 is SYDVKM. V shed 5 bases, J shed 8 bases, and the junction held 10 bases outside the gene matches.